These 26 T cell receptor beta chains were sequenced from one sample in a study of cytomegalovirus exposure and HLA in healthy donors. Primers: 60 Vbeta forward and 13 Jbeta reverse. Data came from immunoSEQ multiplex PCR; TCRdb stores just in-frame clones and leaves some out. The sample consists of 150,000 to 200,000 clones, around 83% of them appearing once. Sequencing was performed on PBMCs. The receptors stem from a man aged 50 to 60 in good health and CMV-seropositive.

This clone occurred once. The V and J genes are TRBV5-6 and TRBJ1-2; 8 bases are a match to TRBD1. Germline CDR1 is SGHDT and CDR2 is YYEEEE. The CDR3 has 16 residues. V was clipped by 4 bases and J by 5 bases; unmatched bases: 13. The CDR3 DNA reads as TGTGCCAGCAGCAGACAGACGACAGGGGTTATGTATGGCTACACCTTC. It yields the protein CASSRQTTGVMYGYTF.

The gene calls are TRBV28 and TRBJ1-5, with 9 bases that match TRBD1. Germline V CDR1 and CDR2: MDHEN, SYDVKM. V gave up 8 bases and J gave up 2 bases; unmatched junction bases: 7. The CDR3 is made up of 15 amino acids. The CDR3 reads CASCSQGAGNQPQHF. The CDR3 nucleotides read TGTGCCAGCTGTTCACAGGGGGCTGGCAATCAGCCCCAGCATTTT.

A note on this clone: Other DNA variants within this sample encode the same CDR3. The gene calls are TRBV28 and TRBJ2-7; 10 bases are shared with TRBD1. This CDR3 comprises 14 residues. The V segment lost 5 bases and the J segment 4 bases; nucleotides outside the gene matches: 5. Germline CDR1 and CDR2: MDHEN and SYDVKM. CDR3 residues: CASSRTGGRYEQYF. The DNA of the CDR3 is TGTGCCAGCAGTCGGACAGGGGGGAGGTACGAGCAGTACTTC.

The chain links TRBV2 to TRBJ2-5; TRBD2 agrees at 12 bases. The germline CDR1 and CDR2 sequences are SNHLY and FYNNEI. V shed 4 bases and J 2 bases; nucleotides not matched to a gene: 2. The CDR3 spans 15 residues. The CDR3 nucleotides read TGTGCCAGCAGTGTCCTAGCGGGGGGGCAAGAGACCCAGTACTTC. Residues: CASSVLAGGQETQYF.

This chain connects TRBV9 to TRBJ2-2; D is unresolved. V was pared by 0 bases and J by 1 base, with 13 bases between. Germline V lookup: CDR1 SGDLS, CDR2 YYNGEE. The CDR3 has 17 amino acids. The CDR3: CASSVAKRQLNTGELFF. As DNA, the CDR3 is TGTGCCAGCAGCGTAGCTAAGAGGCAACTGAACACCGGGGAGCTGTTTTTT.

This clone was seen more than once but under ten times. V and J are TRBV5-4 and TRBJ2-1; no definite D call. The germline gives CDR1 SGHNT, CDR2 YYREEE (reference sequence). V shed 3 bases and J shed 7 bases, with 11 bases lying between them. The CDR3 runs 13 residues. The CDR3 loop is CASSSAIGNEQFF. As DNA, the CDR3 is TGTGCCAGCAGCTCGGCGATCGGGAATGAGCAGTTCTTC. Complete variable domain (other parts from reference TRBV5-4 and TRBJ2-1): ETGVTQSPTHLIKTRGQQVTLRCSSQSGHNTVSWYQQALGQGPQFIFQYYREEENGRGNFPPRFSGLQFPNYSSELNVNALELDDSALYLCASSSAIGNEQFFGPGTRLTVL.

The V and J genes are TRBV28 and TRBJ1-2, with 9 bases that match TRBD1. V shed 8 bases and J 8 bases; nucleotides not matched to a gene: 9. The germline V gene has CDR1 MDHEN and CDR2 SYDVKM. The CDR3 extends over 13 amino acids. The DNA of the CDR3 is TGTGCCAGCTGGGGTCGACAGGGGGGGGGCTACACCTTC. Translated, it gives CASWGRQGGGYTF.

The gene calls are TRBV27 and TRBJ2-7; possible D gene TRBD1, 6 bases. Germline V lookup: CDR1 MNHEY, CDR2 SMNVEV (reference sequence). This CDR3 is built from 15 residues. V lost 3 bases to trimming and J lost 4 bases, with 16 bases between them. CDR3 region: CASSFVPGTRYEQYF. CDR3 nucleotides: TGTGCCAGCAGTTTCGTCCCCGGGACACGTTACGAGCAGTACTTC.

The chain combines TRBV5-1 with TRBJ2-5; 10 bases are a match to TRBD1. Germline V gene sequence: CDR1 SGHRS, CDR2 YFSETQ. The ends lost 0 bases at V and 4 bases at J; junction bases unmatched: 3. The CDR3 runs to 15 residues. The CDR3 region is CASSLGTGGGETQYF. CDR3 nucleotide sequence: TGCGCCAGCAGCTTGGGGACAGGGGGAGGAGAGACCCAGTACTTC.

This clone has just a few counts. CDR3 in amino acids: CASSYSRGTNYGYTF. The CDR3 DNA follows: TGTGCCAGCAGTTACTCAAGGGGAACTAACTATGGCTACACCTTC. The chain is built from TRBV6-5 and TRBJ1-2, with D possibly being TRBD1 (5 bases). This CDR3 comprises 15 residues. Trimming shortened V by 0 bases and J by 0 bases, and 8 bases separated the two germline ends. The germline V gene has CDR1 MNHEY and CDR2 SVGAGI.

This chain connects TRBV6-6 to TRBJ2-2; 7 nucleotides agree with TRBD1. This CDR3 has 15 amino acids. Germline CDR1 MNHNY, CDR2 SVGAGI (reference sequence). J was trimmed by 0 bases and V by 6 bases; bases with no gene match: 4. CDR3: CASSAGTANTGELFF. CDR3 DNA sequence: TGTGCCAGCAGCGCCGGGACAGCGAACACCGGGGAGCTGTTTTTT.

CDR3: CASSQRAATGSYTF. The CDR3 nucleotides are TGTGCCAGCAGCCAGAGAGCCGCGACAGGGTCCTACACCTTC. V is TRBV14 and J is TRBJ1-2; 7 nucleotides align to TRBD1. CDR1 and CDR2 (germline): SGHDN, FVKESK. The V segment lost 3 bases and the J segment 10 bases; nucleotides outside the gene matches: 11. This CDR3 is 14 amino acids long.

The V gene is TRBV6-5, the J gene TRBJ2-7; TRBD2 aligns across 9 bases. The J segment lost 3 bases and the V segment lost 2 bases, leaving 2 bases of the junction unmatched. In germline, CDR1 is MNHEY, CDR2 SVGAGI. This CDR3 spans 14 amino acids. Written as DNA, the CDR3 is TGTGCCAGCAGTTACGCTAGCGGGAACTACGAGCAGTACTTC. Amino acids: CASSYASGNYEQYF.

This clone was detected only a few times. The rearrangement joins TRBV2 to TRBJ1-6; TRBD1 might be the D (6 bases). CDR1 is SNHLY and CDR2 is FYNNEI in the germline V gene. The CDR3 spans 14 residues. The V gene lost 4 bases and the J gene lost 7 bases, with 11 bases spanning the gap. Written as DNA, the CDR3 is TGTGCCAGCAGTGTCCACAGGGTAAATTCACCCCTCCACTTT. The encoded protein is CASSVHRVNSPLHF.

This chain joins TRBV11-2 and TRBJ2-7; TRBD1 aligns across 7 bases. V was clipped by 5 bases and J by 5 bases; unmatched bases: 9. Per the germline V gene, CDR1 is SGHAT and CDR2 is FQNNGV. The CDR3 loop spans 14 amino acids. The CDR3 DNA sequence: TGTGCCAGCAGCGTCAGACAGGGCCCCCACGAGCAGTACTTC. This gives the protein CASSVRQGPHEQYF.

The chain is built from TRBV4-3 and TRBJ2-2, with 10 bases fitting TRBD2. Germline values: CDR1 LGHNA, CDR2 YSLEER. The V segment lost 0 bases and the J segment 4 bases; nucleotides outside the gene matches: 8. The CDR3 totals 18 residues. CDR3 nucleotide sequence: TGCGCCAGCAGCCAAGACCAGCGGGGGGGCCCGATCACCGGGGAGCTGTTTTTT. It encodes CASSQDQRGGPITGELFF.

The rearrangement links TRBV5-1 to TRBJ2-2; no reliable D call. The CDR3 loop spans 13 amino acids. Germline values: CDR1 SGHRS, CDR2 YFSETQ. Trimming took off 2 bases at V and 1 base at J, with 3 bases between the two ends. CDR3 DNA: TGCGCCAGCAGCTTCGGGAACACCGGGGAGCTGTTTTTT. Translation gives CASSFGNTGELFF. Based on the CDR3 plus reference TRBV5-1 and TRBJ2-2, the full variable domain is KAGVTQTPRYLIKTRGQQVTLSCSPISGHRSVSWYQQTPGQGLQFLFEYFSETQRNKGNFPGRFSGRQFSNSRSEMNVSTLELGDSALYLCASSFGNTGELFFGEGSRLTVL.

The chain joins TRBV29-1 to TRBJ2-5; 13 nucleotides align to TRBD2. This CDR3 is 16 amino acids long. V lost 4 bases to trimming and J lost 3 bases; unmatched junction nucleotides: 8. Germline V gene data show CDR1 as SQVTM and CDR2 as ANQGSEA. The chain's CDR3 is CSVVPGTSGTKETQYF. CDR3 nucleotides: TGCAGCGTTGTCCCTGGGACTAGCGGGACCAAAGAGACCCAGTACTTC.

This clone was picked up one time. The CDR3 sequence is CASSPTGNPSTEAFF. The CDR3 DNA reads as TGTGCCAGCTCACCGACAGGGAACCCTTCCACTGAAGCTTTCTTT. The chain is built from TRBV18 and TRBJ1-1, with 7 positions matching TRBD1. CDR3 size: 15 residues. Germline CDR1 is KGHSH and CDR2 is LQKENI. With 3 bases clipped from V and 4 bases from J, the junction kept 8 bases outside the gene matches.

V is TRBV30 and J is TRBJ1-1; D is perhaps TRBD1 (5 bases). V lost 5 bases and J 6 bases, leaving 22 bases between the germline ends. Germline values: CDR1 GTSNPN, CDR2 SVGIG (reference sequence). There are 15 residues in the CDR3. This CDR3 is CAWAGGRGGGAEAFF. For the CDR3, the DNA is TGTGCCTGGGCCGGTGGTAGGGGTGGGGGGGCTGAAGCTTTCTTT.

V usage is TRBV7-3 and J usage is TRBJ2-7; D is perhaps TRBD1 (5 bases). Germline V CDR1 and CDR2: SGHTA, FQGTGA. The CDR3 is made up of 13 amino acids. V shed 0 bases and J shed 4 bases, with 7 bases lying between them. CDR3 in DNA: TGTGCCAGCAGCTTAACCGGACATTACGAGCAGTACTTC. Translated: CASSLTGHYEQYF. Filled out from reference TRBV7-3 and TRBJ2-7, the complete variable domain reads GAGVSQTPSNKVTEKGKYVELRCDPISGHTALYWYRQSLGQGPEFLIYFQGTGAADDSGLPNDRFFAVRPEGSVSTLKIQRTERGDSAVYLCASSLTGHYEQYFGPGTRLTVT.

This clone has a single count. This sequence joins TRBV7-2 and TRBJ1-1; D gene ambiguous. The ends were cut back, 0 bases at V and 0 bases at J, with 8 bases in the middle. CDR3 size: 15 residues. CDR1 and CDR2 (germline): SGHTA, FQGNSA. The CDR3 loop reads CASSLAQLLNTEAFF. CDR3 nucleotides: TGTGCCAGCAGCTTAGCACAGCTCCTGAACACTGAAGCTTTCTTT. The full variable domain, rest sourced from reference TRBV7-2 and TRBJ1-1, is GAGVSQSPSNKVTEKGKDVELRCDPISGHTALYWYRQSLGQGLEFLIYFQGNSAPDKSGLPSDRFSAERTGGSVSTLTIQRTQQEDSAVYLCASSLAQLLNTEAFFGQGTRLTVV.

This clone was detected only once. CDR3 loop: CASSLRRDSTYGYTF. In DNA, the CDR3 is TGTGCCAGCAGTTTACGCCGGGACAGTACCTATGGCTACACCTTC. The rearrangement uses TRBV27 and TRBJ1-2, with 7 bases identical to TRBD1. Germline values: CDR1 MNHEY, CDR2 SMNVEV (reference sequence). This CDR3 is built from 15 residues. Losses at the gene ends were 2 bases for V and 4 bases for J; bases not matched to a gene: 7.

This clone was recorded once. This sequence joins TRBV6-6 and TRBJ2-1; D possibly corresponds to TRBD2 (6 bases). The CDR3 extends over 14 amino acids. Germline CDR1 MNHNY, CDR2 SVGAGI (reference sequence). V was pared by 6 bases and J by 2 bases, with 11 bases between. In nucleotides, the CDR3 is TGTGCCAGCAGCAGGGACTCTACCTACAATGAGCAGTTCTTC. Encoded protein: CASSRDSTYNEQFF.

The rearrangement joins TRBV5-6 to TRBJ2-7, with TRBD2 identical over 9 bases. CDR1 SGHDT and CDR2 YYEEEE come from the germline V gene. The CDR3 sequence is 16 residues long. V shed 4 bases and J 3 bases; nucleotides not matched to a gene: 11. The CDR3 nucleotides are TGTGCCAGCAGCACCACCCCCGGGACTAGCAGCTACGAGCAGTACTTC. Translating it yields CASSTTPGTSSYEQYF.

This chain joins TRBV10-2 and TRBJ2-7; tentatively, D is TRBD2 (5 bases). Germline values: CDR1 WSHSY, CDR2 SAAADI. The V and J ends lost 4 bases and 7 bases respectively, with 14 bases between them. This CDR3 is 13 amino acids long. The CDR3 sequence is CASSVPASWEQYF. The CDR3 DNA follows: TGCGCCAGCAGTGTACCGGCTAGCTGGGAGCAGTACTTC.